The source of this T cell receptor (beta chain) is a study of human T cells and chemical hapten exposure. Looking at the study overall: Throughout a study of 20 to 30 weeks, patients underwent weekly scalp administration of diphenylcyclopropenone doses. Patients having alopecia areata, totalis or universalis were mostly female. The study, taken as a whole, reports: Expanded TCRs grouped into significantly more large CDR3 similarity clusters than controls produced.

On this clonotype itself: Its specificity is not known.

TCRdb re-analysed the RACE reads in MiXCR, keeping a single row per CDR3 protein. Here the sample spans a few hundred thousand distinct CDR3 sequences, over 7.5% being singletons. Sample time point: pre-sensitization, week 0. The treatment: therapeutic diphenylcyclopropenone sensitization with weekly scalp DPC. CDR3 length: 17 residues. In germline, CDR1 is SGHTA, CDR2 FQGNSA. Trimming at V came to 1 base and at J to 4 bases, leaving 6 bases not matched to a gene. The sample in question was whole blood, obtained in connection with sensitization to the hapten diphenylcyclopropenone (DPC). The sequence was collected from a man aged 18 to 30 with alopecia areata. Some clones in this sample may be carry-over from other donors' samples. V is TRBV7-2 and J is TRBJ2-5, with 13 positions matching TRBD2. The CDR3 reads CASSLVTSGGARETQYF. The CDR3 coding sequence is TGTGCCAGCAGCTTAGTAACTAGCGGGGGGGCTCGAGAGACCCAGTACTTC.